A selection of T cell receptor beta chains follows, all from one sample in a study of molecular identifiers for immune sequencing clone quantification. TCRdb passed the PCR reads through MiXCR, listing each CDR3 protein once. The data hold about 320,000 distinct CDR3 sequences, with about a fifth observed a single time. Sequenced sample: naive CD8+ T cells from blood, with Jurkat cell RNA spiked in. The receptors stem from a human donor in good health. Some libraries in this study had Jurkat cell RNA spiked in. CDR3s include the opening cysteine and the closing phenylalanine or tryptophan. A D gene is named only where the DNA matches it firmly. Size is stated for part of the rows, as once, few or many counts, or as a class when the clone is expanded.

many	TRBV12-3/TRBV12-4	NA	TRBJ1-5	CASRSTTGNQPQHF	TGTGCCAGCAGGTCTACAACAGGCAATCAGCCCCAGCATTTT
many	TRBV7-2	TRBD1	TRBJ1-1	CASRRDRAWTEAFF	TGTGCCAGCAGACGCGACAGGGCTTGGACTGAAGCTTTCTTT
few	TRBV19	TRBD1	TRBJ2-5	CASSIDAGTEETQYF	TGTGCCAGTAGTATAGATGCCGGGACAGAAGAGACCCAGTACTTC
many	TRBV2	NA	TRBJ2-5	CASSRGRVLYQETQYF	TGTGCCAGCAGCCGAGGTCGTGTCTTGTACCAAGAGACCCAGTACTTC
NA	TRBV9	NA	TRBJ2-3	CASSVWTSGPSTDTQYF	TGTGCCAGCAGCGTTTGGACCAGTGGCCCAAGCACAGATACGCAGTATTTT
NA	TRBV7-3	NA	TRBJ2-6	CASSLRGGPHSGASVLTF	TGTGCCAGCAGCTTAAGGGGCGGGCCACACTCTGGGGCCAGCGTCCTGACTTTC
many	TRBV4-1	NA	TRBJ2-1	CASSQEWGDEQFF	TGCGCCAGCAGCCAAGAATGGGGGGATGAGCAGTTCTTC
many	TRBV29-1	NA	TRBJ1-1	CSVEKWTEAFF	TGCAGCGTTGAAAAGTGGACTGAAGCTTTCTTT
few	TRBV23-1	NA	TRBJ2-1	CASSQLLGDRLWEQFF	TGCGCCAGCAGTCAATTATTGGGGGATCGGCTTTGGGAGCAGTTCTTC
many	TRBV29-1	NA	TRBJ2-3	CSVEFWDTSTDTQYF	TGCAGCGTTGAGTTTTGGGACACGAGCACAGATACGCAGTATTTT
many	TRBV4-1	NA	TRBJ2-7	CASSQEARGNEQYF	TGCGCCAGCAGCCAAGAGGCTAGGGGGAACGAGCAGTACTTC
NA	TRBV7-8	NA	TRBJ1-4	CASSPGYGVANEKLFF	TGTGCCAGCAGCCCAGGGTACGGGGTGGCTAATGAAAAACTGTTTTTT
NA	TRBV5-8	TRBD1	TRBJ2-3	CASSSVPGTGSLDTRYF	TGTGCCAGCAGCTCGGTACCCGGGACAGGGTCGCTGGATACGCGGTATTTT
many	TRBV27	TRBD2	TRBJ2-3	CASSKYLGQALSGSTDTQYF	TGTGCCAGCAGCAAATATCTGGGCCAGGCCCTTAGCGGGAGCACAGATACGCAGTATTTT
many	TRBV4-1	NA	TRBJ2-7	CASSQVGGDEQYF	TGCGCCAGCAGCCAAGTAGGGGGTGACGAGCAGTACTTC
few	TRBV6-2/TRBV6-3	NA	TRBJ1-2	CAGSYFGINYGYTF	TGTGCCGGCAGTTATTTCGGCATAAACTATGGCTACACCTTC
NA	TRBV4-1	TRBD2	TRBJ2-1	CASSQNPLAGSEQFF	TGCGCCAGCAGCCAAAATCCCCTAGCGGGGAGTGAGCAGTTCTTC
many	TRBV7-9	TRBD2	TRBJ2-5	CASSPGLEETQYF	TGTGCCAGCAGCCCGGGACTAGAAGAGACCCAGTACTTC
many	TRBV19	NA	TRBJ1-4	CASGLWGNGEKLFF	TGTGCCAGTGGTCTTTGGGGTAATGGTGAAAAACTGTTTTTT
many	TRBV5-5	NA	TRBJ2-7	CASSFEGFGDEQYF	TGTGCCAGCAGCTTCGAAGGGTTCGGGGACGAGCAGTACTTC
many	TRBV23-1	NA	TRBJ1-5	CASSQSWGKQVNQPQHF	TGCGCCAGCAGTCAATCTTGGGGGAAACAAGTAAATCAGCCCCAGCATTTT
NA	TRBV6-2/TRBV6-3	TRBD1	TRBJ2-5	CASTGQGQETQYF	TGTGCCAGCACCGGACAGGGGCAAGAGACCCAGTACTTC
many	TRBV2	NA	TRBJ2-3	CAGRDAGTQYF	TGTGCCGGCAGGGACGCCGGTACGCAGTATTTT
once	TRBV29-1	TRBD2	TRBJ2-4	CSVEPGTGGKNIQYF	TGCAGCGTAGAACCCGGGACGGGGGGCAAAAACATTCAGTACTTC
many	TRBV29-1	NA	TRBJ1-1	CSVGGEAFF	TGCAGCGTGGGGGGGGAAGCTTTCTTT
many	TRBV9	NA	TRBJ1-1	CASSVTDLNTEAFF	TGTGCCAGCAGCGTAACAGACCTAAACACTGAAGCTTTCTTT
many	TRBV4-3	NA	TRBJ1-1	CASSQDRQAPNTEAFF	TGCGCCAGCAGCCAAGATCGACAAGCCCCGAACACTGAAGCTTTCTTT
many	TRBV28	NA	TRBJ2-3	CASRLDTQYF	TGTGCCAGCAGGTTGGATACGCAGTATTTT
many	TRBV9	NA	TRBJ2-7	CASSPGSSGYEQYF	TGTGCCAGCAGCCCAGGCAGTTCTGGTTACGAGCAGTACTTC
NA	TRBV7-9	NA	TRBJ1-1	CASSLDGALENTEAFF	TGTGCCAGCAGCTTAGATGGGGCACTGGAGAACACTGAAGCTTTCTTT
many	TRBV6-2/TRBV6-3	TRBD1	TRBJ2-5	CASGYRDRKETQYF	TGTGCCAGCGGGTACCGGGACAGAAAAGAGACCCAGTACTTC
NA	TRBV28	NA	TRBJ2-3	CASSLGGPEDTQYF	TGTGCCAGCAGTTTAGGGGGGCCGGAAGATACGCAGTATTTT
few	TRBV5-8	NA	TRBJ2-7	CASSLADVDLTYEQYF	TGTGCCAGCAGCTTGGCGGACGTGGACCTGACCTACGAGCAGTACTTC
many	TRBV6-5	TRBD1	TRBJ2-2	CASSYRAYGRGPVLGELFF	TGTGCCAGCAGTTACAGGGCCTATGGCAGGGGGCCAGTACTCGGGGAGCTGTTTTTT
many	TRBV11-2	NA	TRBJ2-7	CASSWTARAYEQYF	TGTGCCAGCAGCTGGACAGCCCGTGCCTACGAGCAGTACTTC
NA	TRBV25-1	NA	TRBJ1-1	CASRHWTENTEAFF	TGTGCCAGCAGACATTGGACAGAGAACACTGAAGCTTTCTTT
many	TRBV20-1	NA	TRBJ1-2	CSARDQFLNYGYTF	TGCAGTGCTAGAGACCAGTTTCTTAACTATGGCTACACCTTC
once	TRBV10-1	NA	TRBJ2-3	CASSEDGVLADTQYF	TGCGCCAGCAGTGAAGACGGAGTCTTGGCAGATACGCAGTATTTT
NA	TRBV7-9	NA	TRBJ1-1	CASSPPVPMNTEAFF	TGTGCCAGCAGCCCACCGGTGCCAATGAACACTGAAGCTTTCTTT
many	TRBV5-5	NA	TRBJ2-5	CASGRQETQYF	TGTGCCAGCGGACGCCAAGAGACCCAGTACTTC
NA	TRBV19	NA	TRBJ1-5	CARRKTGNSNQPQHF	TGTGCCAGAAGAAAAACAGGCAATAGCAATCAGCCCCAGCATTTT
many	TRBV5-1	TRBD2	TRBJ2-5	CASSLGGRAQETQYF	TGCGCCAGCAGCTTGGGCGGGAGAGCTCAAGAGACCCAGTACTTC
few	TRBV12-3/TRBV12-4	NA	TRBJ2-3	CASSFSGDPTDTQYF	TGTGCCAGCAGTTTTTCAGGGGATCCCACAGATACGCAGTATTTT
many	TRBV7-9	NA	TRBJ1-4	CASSLDGYYEKLFF	TGTGCCAGCAGCTTAGATGGGTATTACGAAAAACTGTTTTTT
NA	TRBV19	TRBD2	TRBJ2-1	CASCGTSGYYNEQFF	TGTGCCAGTTGTGGGACTAGCGGGTATTACAATGAGCAGTTCTTC
many	TRBV7-9	NA	TRBJ2-6	CASSLPSAAPGANVLTF	TGTGCCAGCAGCCTCCCGTCGGCAGCCCCTGGGGCCAACGTCCTGACTTTC
many	TRBV5-4	NA	TRBJ2-2	CASSFDLRELFF	TGTGCCAGCAGCTTTGACTTACGGGAGCTGTTTTTT
many	TRBV7-3	TRBD2	TRBJ2-2	CASSAGLAGSGTGELFF	TGTGCCAGCAGCGCGGGACTAGCGGGATCGGGAACCGGGGAGCTGTTTTTT
NA	TRBV24-1	TRBD2	TRBJ2-1	CATSDQAGKPYNGQFF	TGTGCCACCAGTGACCAAGCGGGAAAGCCCTACAATGGGCAGTTCTTC
many	TRBV24-1	NA	TRBJ2-3	CATSDLATDTQYF	TGTGCCACCAGTGACCTAGCGACAGATACGCAGTATTTT
NA	TRBV19	NA	TRBJ1-2	CASSGRSYGYTF	TGTGCCAGTAGTGGACGGTCCTATGGCTACACCTTC
many	TRBV7-9	NA	TRBJ2-3	CASSLTVSTDTQYF	TGTGCCAGCAGCTTAACTGTTAGCACAGATACGCAGTATTTT
NA	TRBV19	NA	TRBJ2-1	CASSFIGGGPSYNEQFF	TGTGCCAGTAGTTTTATCGGCGGGGGCCCATCCTACAATGAGCAGTTCTTC
NA	TRBV19	TRBD1	TRBJ2-7	CASSALLTGEEQYF	TGTGCCAGTAGTGCCCTACTGACAGGGGAAGAGCAGTACTTC
NA	TRBV6-5	NA	TRBJ2-7	CASSLAENYEQYF	TGTGCCAGCAGTTTAGCGGAGAACTACGAGCAGTACTTC